This T cell receptor beta chain was observed in a study of blood T cells in healthy people across ages. Findings and limits, study-wide: It was found that TCR beta diversity correlated strongly with the percentage of naive T cells.

This clonotype has only a few counts. Its antigen is unidentified. The CDR3 has 17 amino acids. Trimming left V 0 bases short and J 3 bases short, with 17 bases between. Germline lookup yields CDR1 LGHDT and CDR2 YNNKEL (reference sequence). Sample-barcoded 5' priming and a J-beta primer mix drove a second PCR of about 6 to 12 cycles. Unique molecular identifiers of 12 random nucleotides labeled each cDNA. In TCRdb, the 5' RACE reads were re-called with MiXCR into one record per CDR3 protein. This table has 660,000 or so distinct CDR3 sequences, roughly 58% appearing once. Donation came from healthy Caucasian individuals in Russia who were aged roughly 6 to 95. Isolated PBMCs totaled at least 6 million in each sample.

The chain carries TRBV3-1 and TRBJ2-5; a weak D match, TRBD2 (6 bases). The clonotype originates from a man in his fifties or sixties in good health. Material: blood. The CDR3 here is CASSQDLGGLGKETQYF. In DNA form, the CDR3 reads TGTGCCAGCAGCCAAGATCTCGGGGGTTTGGGGAAAGAGACCCAGTACTTC.